Listed below are T cell receptor beta chains from one sample, sequenced in a study of control samples from healthy donors and cancer patients. Clones were sequenced by immunoSEQ multiplex PCR, and TCRdb holds only the in-frame ones, with some missing. Altogether around 70,000 clones are present, approximately 89% being singletons, with the ten largest covering under 2.5%. Input material: PBMCs. These receptors originate from a woman in her forties or fifties with head and neck cancer. Each CDR3 is given without its conserved first and last residue. Each record gives: J gene, V gene, CDR3 protein.

j_gene: TRBJ2-2
v_gene: TRBV7-6
CDR3aa: ASSLDQGTGELF

j_gene: TRBJ2-2
v_gene: TRBV27
CDR3aa: ASSLGAV

j_gene: TRBJ2-3
v_gene: TRBV14
CDR3aa: ASSPGPLGGRGTDTQY

j_gene: TRBJ2-7
v_gene: TRBV6-5
CDR3aa: ASSNGDGLKKEQY

j_gene: TRBJ2-5
v_gene: TRBV14
CDR3aa: AIYRAPTGAKETQY

j_gene: TRBJ2-2
v_gene: TRBV4-3
CDR3aa: ASSQDSHLNTGELF

j_gene: TRBJ1-5
v_gene: TRBV27
CDR3aa: ASSLGGGSNQPQH

j_gene: TRBJ2-1
v_gene: TRBV5-4
CDR3aa: ASSLHVRTFTYNEQF

j_gene: TRBJ2-3
v_gene: TRBV10-3
CDR3aa: AISEWGGGTDTQY

j_gene: TRBJ2-1
v_gene: TRBV5-4
CDR3aa: ASSSQGQGLYNEQF

j_gene: TRBJ2-3
v_gene: TRBV9
CDR3aa: ASNLVDGTQY

j_gene: TRBJ1-5
v_gene: TRBV2
CDR3aa: ASRLRDSSNQPQH

j_gene: TRBJ1-5
v_gene: TRBV18
CDR3aa: ASSFRTAPNQPQH

j_gene: TRBJ2-2
v_gene: TRBV7-6
CDR3aa: ASSARPPGTSGGSNTGELF

j_gene: TRBJ2-1
v_gene: TRBV20-1
CDR3aa: SASFNYNEQF

j_gene: TRBJ1-1
v_gene: TRBV20-1
CDR3aa: SALGPTEAF

j_gene: TRBJ1-1
v_gene: TRBV29-1
CDR3aa: SVEGGYGQGAGAF

j_gene: TRBJ2-6
v_gene: TRBV18
CDR3aa: ASSNRGLGANVLT

j_gene: TRBJ2-3
v_gene: TRBV27
CDR3aa: ASSYAGGVSTDTQY

j_gene: TRBJ2-7
v_gene: TRBV4-1
CDR3aa: ASSQDPGTGERY

j_gene: TRBJ2-2
v_gene: TRBV18
CDR3aa: ASPQDGTSVAGELF

j_gene: TRBJ2-2
v_gene: TRBV9
CDR3aa: ASSVAGIGTGELF

j_gene: TRBJ2-5
v_gene: TRBV5-8
CDR3aa: ASSSGLAGKGTQY

j_gene: TRBJ1-1
v_gene: TRBV5-1
CDR3aa: ASSLVPGSLGGTEAF

j_gene: TRBJ2-1
v_gene: TRBV5-6
CDR3aa: ASSLIGAPYNEQF

j_gene: TRBJ2-7
v_gene: TRBV5-1
CDR3aa: ASSLATVLYEQY

j_gene: TRBJ1-6
v_gene: TRBV20-1
CDR3aa: SANEGNRSPLH

j_gene: TRBJ2-3
v_gene: TRBV3-1/TRBV3-2
CDR3aa: ASSHGQVADTQY

j_gene: TRBJ2-2
v_gene: TRBV5-4
CDR3aa: ASSAERDPGELF

j_gene: TRBJ1-2
v_gene: TRBV7-9
CDR3aa: ASSFKDANYGYT

j_gene: TRBJ1-1
v_gene: TRBV2
CDR3aa: ASSEDVNTEAF

j_gene: TRBJ1-2
v_gene: TRBV13
CDR3aa: ASSLGRGQGVGGYT

j_gene: TRBJ2-3
v_gene: TRBV11-2
CDR3aa: ASSQGLAATDTQY

j_gene: TRBJ2-7
v_gene: TRBV30
CDR3aa: AWRDSGVTVEQY

j_gene: TRBJ2-6
v_gene: TRBV4-1
CDR3aa: ASSQSGSPSGANVLT

j_gene: TRBJ1-2
v_gene: TRBV10-1
CDR3aa: ASSEEDTGYGYT

j_gene: TRBJ2-7
v_gene: TRBV3-1/TRBV3-2
CDR3aa: ASSQDGGRTYEQY

j_gene: TRBJ2-7
v_gene: TRBV5-6
CDR3aa: ASSPQLGGGGEQY

j_gene: TRBJ1-1
v_gene: TRBV11-3
CDR3aa: ASSLTAAHTEAF

j_gene: TRBJ1-5
v_gene: TRBV6-5
CDR3aa: ASSSGQHNQPQH

j_gene: TRBJ1-4
v_gene: TRBV14
CDR3aa: ASSQDFSTVNEKLF

j_gene: TRBJ2-1
v_gene: TRBV27
CDR3aa: ASSLNSWDNEQF

j_gene: TRBJ1-5
v_gene: TRBV7-2
CDR3aa: ASSFIPGQGNQPQH

j_gene: TRBJ1-1
v_gene: TRBV5-1
CDR3aa: ASRTTVALGVATEAF

j_gene: TRBJ2-1
v_gene: TRBV15
CDR3aa: ATSRDSGGANEQF

j_gene: TRBJ1-2
v_gene: TRBV29-1
CDR3aa: SASSGARDGYT

j_gene: TRBJ1-5
v_gene: TRBV28
CDR3aa: ASSFRAHKIPRNQPQH

j_gene: TRBJ2-7
v_gene: TRBV15
CDR3aa: ATSRDQRSYEQY

j_gene: TRBJ2-1
v_gene: TRBV30
CDR3aa: AWSVKGAYNEQF

j_gene: TRBJ1-2
v_gene: TRBV28
CDR3aa: ASRGQGVNYGYT

j_gene: TRBJ1-6
v_gene: TRBV9
CDR3aa: ASSARGGMGNSPLH

j_gene: TRBJ1-6
v_gene: TRBV28
CDR3aa: ASSYSGGAAPLH

j_gene: TRBJ1-6
v_gene: TRBV10-3
CDR3aa: AISEGNSPLH

j_gene: TRBJ1-5
v_gene: TRBV5-1
CDR3aa: ASSLDQGGPQH